Sequencing of this T cell receptor beta chain was carried out in a study of cytomegalovirus exposure and HLA in healthy donors. The wider study: HLA-typed donors contributed 65 million to 95 million unique TCRs, which were held in an early data release.

J was trimmed by 3 bases and V by 6 bases; bases with no gene match: 6. The CDR3 is made up of 14 amino acids. Germline CDR1 reads MNHEY; CDR2 reads SMNVEV (reference sequence). A multiplex PCR was run with 60 Vbeta primers and 13 Jbeta primers. The method was immunoSEQ multiplex PCR; TCRdb's version includes in-frame clones alone and lacks a portion of them. The sample lists about 95,000 clones, 77% occurring once. Study-wide results and limits: For most subjects, TCR beta sequences were reported to predict HLA-A and HLA-B alleles with accuracy. Clonal expansion, a later analysis showed, was greater in HLA-associated TCR beta chains than in equally common others. An analysis done earlier found most TCR beta V segments productive about 87% or about 30% of the time.

As to this clone: The target antigen is unknown.

The sequence came from a woman in her thirties or forties in good health and CMV-seronegative. The rearrangement uses TRBV27 and TRBJ2-7; 9 bases match TRBD1. Material: PBMCs. The CDR3 DNA follows: TGTGCCAGCAGGACCGGGACAGGGAGCTACGAGCAGTACTTC. Translating it yields CASRTGTGSYEQYF.